This T cell receptor (beta chain) was sequenced in a study of CD8 T cells in ankylosing spondylitis. TCRdb re-analysed the 5' RACE reads in MiXCR, keeping a single row per CDR3 protein. The sample has about 100,000 distinct CDR3 sequences, about 9.1% seen once; the top ten hold approximately 4.6%. Germline CDR1 is SNHLY and CDR2 is FYNNEI. The V and J ends lost 6 bases and 12 bases, in that order; junction bases with no gene match: 11. The CDR3 sequence is 14 residues long. The rearrangement uses TRBV2 and TRBJ1-1; 12 bases fit TRBD1. The sequence came from a male donor with ankylosing spondylitis or in good health (not recorded which). Input material: blood, either unsorted or a sorted T cell fraction (not recorded which). The CDR3 here is CASRPSGTGGLSFF. CDR3 coding DNA: TGTGCCAGCAGACCATCCGGGACAGGGGGCTTGTCTTTCTTT.